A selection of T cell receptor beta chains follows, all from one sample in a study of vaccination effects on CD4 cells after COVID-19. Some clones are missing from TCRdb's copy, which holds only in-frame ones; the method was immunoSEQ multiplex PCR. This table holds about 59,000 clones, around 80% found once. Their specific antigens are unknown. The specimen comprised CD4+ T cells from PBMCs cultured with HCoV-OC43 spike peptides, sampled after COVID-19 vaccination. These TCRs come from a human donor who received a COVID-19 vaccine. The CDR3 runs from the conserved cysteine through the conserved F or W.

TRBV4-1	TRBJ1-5	CASSQNSDSQPQHF
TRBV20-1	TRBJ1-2	CSASRGDRVGGYTF
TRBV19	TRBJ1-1	CASKPGQGKTEAFF
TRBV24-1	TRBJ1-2	CATSGGGAGGYTF
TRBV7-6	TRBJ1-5	CASSSVGRGINQPQHF
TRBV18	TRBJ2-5	CASSLGQQETQYF
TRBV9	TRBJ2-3	CASSVLGLAATDTQYF
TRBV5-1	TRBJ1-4	CASSSTAINEKLFF
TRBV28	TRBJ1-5	CASSLPLTGYSNQPQHF
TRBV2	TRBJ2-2	CASSGGSSNTGELFF
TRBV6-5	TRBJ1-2	CASRGGQEGGYTF
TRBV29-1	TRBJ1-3	CSVHSGGGNTIYF
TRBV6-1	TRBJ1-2	CASSEAIRGTGRDGYTF
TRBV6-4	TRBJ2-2	CASSGAGDGELFF
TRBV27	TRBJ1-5	CASRSGYSNQPQHF
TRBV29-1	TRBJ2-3	CSGGEGAGDTQYF
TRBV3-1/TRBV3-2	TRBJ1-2	CASSQESIYGYTF
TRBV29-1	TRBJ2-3	CSVARDISSTDTQYF
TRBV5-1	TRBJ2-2	CASSLVSGVTGELFF
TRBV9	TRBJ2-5	CASSAQGRGEETQYF
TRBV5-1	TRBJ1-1	CASNVDAMNTEAFF
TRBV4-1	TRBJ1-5	CASSPGGATLQPQHF
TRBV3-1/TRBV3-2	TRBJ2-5	CASSQGTGQETQYF
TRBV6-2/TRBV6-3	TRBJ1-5	CASSHPQGHGGQPQHF
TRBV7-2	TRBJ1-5	CASSLAAGTPQHF
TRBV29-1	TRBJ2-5	CSATETSGDQETQYF
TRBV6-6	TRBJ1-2	CASSDTRRGIYGYTF
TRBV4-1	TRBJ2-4	CASSGTGAPQAKNIQYF
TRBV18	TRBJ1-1	CASSRGTNTEAFF
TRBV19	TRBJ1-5	CASNNKDGYSNQPQHF
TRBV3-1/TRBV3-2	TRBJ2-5	CASSQVRGRGTQYF
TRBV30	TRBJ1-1	CAWSVPGARTEAFF
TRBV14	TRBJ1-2	CASSPESLAYGYTF
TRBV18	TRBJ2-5	CASSRSGGGQETQYF
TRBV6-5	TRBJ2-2	CASSLTSGVSGELFF
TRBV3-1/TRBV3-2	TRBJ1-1	CASSQGEGGAFF
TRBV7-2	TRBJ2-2	CASSSTGGAGTGELFF
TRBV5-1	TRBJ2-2	CASSRDREYTGELFF
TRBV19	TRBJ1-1	CASSISDRTEAFF
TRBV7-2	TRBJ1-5	CASSFRQGPDQPQHF
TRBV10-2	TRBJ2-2	CASSGSGGGTGELFF
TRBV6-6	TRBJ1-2	CASSDSGGEGYTF